What follows are 9 T cell receptor beta chains derived from one specimen sequenced in a study of control samples from healthy donors and cancer patients. The protocol was immunoSEQ multiplex PCR, while the TCRdb copy is restricted to in-frame clones and leaves out a portion. The sample carries 70,000 to 95,000 clones, roughly 92% recorded once. Sequenced sample: blood. The receptors were gathered from a woman under 40 in good health.

The V gene is TRBV2, the J gene TRBJ1-2; TRBD1 matches 7 bases. The CDR3 covers 14 residues. Germline CDR1 and CDR2: SNHLY and FYNNEI. The J segment lost 4 bases and the V segment lost 7 bases, leaving 9 bases of the junction unmatched. CDR3 in amino acids: CASKSTGISYGYTF. In nucleotides, the CDR3 is TGTGCCAGCAAGTCGACAGGGATCTCCTATGGCTACACCTTC.

The chain joins TRBV14 to TRBJ1-2; 7 bases match TRBD1. The CDR3 has 15 residues. Germline V CDR1 and CDR2: SGHDN, FVKESK. The J segment lost 4 bases and the V segment lost 5 bases, leaving 10 bases of the junction unmatched. CDR3 sequence reads: CASSSRQGLRYGYTF. In DNA form, the CDR3 reads TGTGCCAGCAGCTCGAGACAGGGCCTGCGCTATGGCTACACCTTC.

This sequence joins TRBV5-4 and TRBJ2-7; TRBD2 matches 8 bases. Looked up from germline, CDR1 is SGHNT and CDR2 is YYREEE (reference sequence). Trimming took 3 bases from V and 6 from J; bases not matched to a gene: 8. The CDR3 is made up of 14 amino acids. CDR3 region: CASSSKTGTSEQYF. In DNA, the CDR3 is TGTGCCAGCAGCTCAAAGACCGGGACTAGCGAGCAGTACTTC.

The rearrangement uses TRBV13 and TRBJ2-5; tentative D call: TRBD1 (6 bases). Germline CDR1 is PRHDT and CDR2 is FYEKMQ (reference sequence). V lost 5 bases, J lost 5 bases, and 12 bases lay in between. This CDR3 is built from 13 residues. The CDR3 DNA is TGTGCCAGCAGCCATAGTGACAGGGAGACCCAGTACTTC. Translated, it gives CASSHSDRETQYF.

The CDR3 loop is CASSLRSQETQYF. The CDR3 DNA sequence: TGCGCCAGCAGCTTACGGTCGCAAGAGACCCAGTACTTC. The chain carries TRBV5-1 and TRBJ2-5; D gene unclear. V was shortened by 2 bases and J by 2 bases, with 7 bases between the two germline ends. This CDR3 region has 13 residues. CDR1 is SGHRS, CDR2 YFSETQ, per germline.

This clone has a single count. The chain couples TRBV2 to TRBJ2-1; 8 bases align to TRBD1. The junction had 7 bases not matched to a gene; V was cut back by 6 bases and J by 3 bases. Germline V gives CDR1 SNHLY, CDR2 FYNNEI. The CDR3 is 15 residues long. The DNA of the CDR3 is TGTGCCAGCAGGCCCGGACAGGGTGTCTACAATGAGCAGTTCTTC. Encoded protein: CASRPGQGVYNEQFF.

The chain recombines TRBV5-4 with TRBJ1-2; no clear D gene. Trimming shortened V by 0 bases and J by 4 bases, and 10 bases separated the two germline ends. This CDR3 comprises 14 residues. Germline V gene lookup returns CDR1 SGHNT and CDR2 YYREEE (reference sequence). The CDR3 here is CASSLGAETYGYTF. Written as DNA, the CDR3 is TGTGCCAGCAGCTTGGGAGCCGAAACCTATGGCTACACCTTC.

The chain links TRBV5-1 to TRBJ2-7; possibly TRBD2 for D (6 bases). CDR3 size: 16 residues. With 0 bases removed from V and 2 bases from J, the gap between germline ends came to 15 bases. Germline loops: CDR1 SGHRS, CDR2 YFSETQ. CDR3 in amino acids: CASSLALRGYPYEQYF. In nucleotides, the CDR3 is TGCGCCAGCAGCTTGGCCCTGCGGGGTTATCCCTACGAGCAGTACTTC.

The gene calls are TRBV27 and TRBJ1-6, with D perhaps matching TRBD1 (5 bases). The CDR3 sequence is 14 residues long. Between the trimmed V and J ends, which lost 0 bases and 8 bases, there was a span of 8 bases. Germline V gene data show CDR1 as MNHEY and CDR2 as SMNVEV (reference sequence). CDR3 sequence (DNA): TGTGCCAGCAGTTTATCGGTAGGGGATTCACCCCTCCACTTT. The encoded protein is CASSLSVGDSPLHF.